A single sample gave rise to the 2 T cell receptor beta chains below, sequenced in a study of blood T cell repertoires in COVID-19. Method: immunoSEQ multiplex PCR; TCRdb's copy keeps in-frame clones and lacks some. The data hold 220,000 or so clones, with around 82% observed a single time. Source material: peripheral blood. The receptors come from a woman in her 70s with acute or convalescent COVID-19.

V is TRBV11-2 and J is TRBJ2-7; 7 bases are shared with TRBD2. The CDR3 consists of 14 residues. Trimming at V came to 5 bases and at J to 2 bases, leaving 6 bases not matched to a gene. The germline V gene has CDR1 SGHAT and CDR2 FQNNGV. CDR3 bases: TGTGCCAGCAGCACCGTTCGGGGGGCCTACGAGCAGTACTTC. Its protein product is CASSTVRGAYEQYF.

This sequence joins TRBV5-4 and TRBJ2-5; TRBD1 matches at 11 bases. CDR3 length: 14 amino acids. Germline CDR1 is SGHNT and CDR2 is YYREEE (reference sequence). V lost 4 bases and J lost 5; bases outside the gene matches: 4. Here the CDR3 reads CASSGQGARETQYF. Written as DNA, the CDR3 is TGTGCCAGCAGCGGACAGGGGGCGAGGGAGACCCAGTACTTC.